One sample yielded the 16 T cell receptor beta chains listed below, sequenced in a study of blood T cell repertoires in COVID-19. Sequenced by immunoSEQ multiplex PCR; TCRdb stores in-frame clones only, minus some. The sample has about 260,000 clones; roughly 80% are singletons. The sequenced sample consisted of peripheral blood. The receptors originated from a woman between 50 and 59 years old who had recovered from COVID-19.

CDR3 residues: CASSQVRGIGYTF. The CDR3 DNA reads TGTGCCAGCAGCCAAGTAAGGGGGATCGGCTACACCTTC. The chain recombines TRBV14 with TRBJ1-2; tentatively, D is TRBD1 (6 bases). The CDR3 length is 13 residues. CDR1 and CDR2 (germline): SGHDN, FVKESK. V gave up 1 base and J gave up 8 bases, with 11 bases separating them.

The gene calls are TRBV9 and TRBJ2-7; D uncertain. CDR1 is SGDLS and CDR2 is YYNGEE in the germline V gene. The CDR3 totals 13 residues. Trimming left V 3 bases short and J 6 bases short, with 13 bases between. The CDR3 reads CASSDDPRGEQYF. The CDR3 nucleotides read TGTGCCAGCAGCGATGATCCTCGCGGCGAGCAGTACTTC.

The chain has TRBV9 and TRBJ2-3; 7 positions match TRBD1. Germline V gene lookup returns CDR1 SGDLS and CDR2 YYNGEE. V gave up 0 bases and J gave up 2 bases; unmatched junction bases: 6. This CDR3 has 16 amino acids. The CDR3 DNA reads TGTGCCAGCAGCGTAGGAAAGGGGGCGTACACAGATACGCAGTATTTT. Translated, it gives CASSVGKGAYTDTQYF.

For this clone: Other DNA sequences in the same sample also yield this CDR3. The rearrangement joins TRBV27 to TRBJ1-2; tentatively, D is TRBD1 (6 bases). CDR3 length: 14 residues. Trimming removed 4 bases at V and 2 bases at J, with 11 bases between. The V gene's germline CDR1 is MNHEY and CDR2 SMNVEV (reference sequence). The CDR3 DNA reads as TGTGCCAGCAGTTCAGGAGGACAGAACTATGGCTACACCTTC. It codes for CASSSGGQNYGYTF.

This CDR3 reads CASSEAGRGVAGGPLTDTQYF. DNA for the CDR3: TGTGCCAGCAGTGAAGCGGGAAGGGGGGTAGCGGGAGGGCCATTGACAGATACGCAGTATTTT. V and J are TRBV6-1 and TRBJ2-3; TRBD2 matches at 11 bases. Per the germline V gene, CDR1 is MNHNS and CDR2 is SASEGT. The junction had 17 bases not matched to a gene; V was cut back by 0 bases and J by 3 bases. This CDR3 has 21 amino acids.

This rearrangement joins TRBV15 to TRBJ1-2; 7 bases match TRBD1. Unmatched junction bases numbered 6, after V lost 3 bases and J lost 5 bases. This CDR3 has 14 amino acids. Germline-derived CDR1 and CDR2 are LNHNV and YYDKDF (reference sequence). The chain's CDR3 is CATSRPGGWYGYTF. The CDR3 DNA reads TGTGCCACCAGCAGGCCAGGGGGATGGTATGGCTACACCTTC.

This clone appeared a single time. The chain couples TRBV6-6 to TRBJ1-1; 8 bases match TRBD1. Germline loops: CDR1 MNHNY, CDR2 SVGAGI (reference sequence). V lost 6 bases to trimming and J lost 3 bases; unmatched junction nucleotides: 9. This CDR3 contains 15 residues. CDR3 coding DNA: TGTGCCAGCAGGGATCCACAGGGGGGGGACACTGAAGCTTTCTTT. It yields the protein CASRDPQGGDTEAFF.

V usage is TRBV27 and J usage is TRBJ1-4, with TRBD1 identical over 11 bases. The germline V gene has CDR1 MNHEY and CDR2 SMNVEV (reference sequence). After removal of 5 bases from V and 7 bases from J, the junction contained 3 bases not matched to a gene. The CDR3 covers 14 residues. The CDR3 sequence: CASSPGTGGEKLFF. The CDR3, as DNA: TGTGCCAGCAGTCCCGGGACAGGGGGTGAAAAACTGTTTTTT.

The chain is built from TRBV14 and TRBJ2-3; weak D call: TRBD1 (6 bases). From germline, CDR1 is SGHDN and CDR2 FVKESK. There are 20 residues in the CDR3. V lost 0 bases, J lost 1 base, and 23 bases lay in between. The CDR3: CASSQDPDSSWRVRTDTQYF. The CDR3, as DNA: TGTGCCAGCAGCCAAGATCCGGACAGTTCCTGGCGGGTCCGCACAGATACGCAGTATTTT.

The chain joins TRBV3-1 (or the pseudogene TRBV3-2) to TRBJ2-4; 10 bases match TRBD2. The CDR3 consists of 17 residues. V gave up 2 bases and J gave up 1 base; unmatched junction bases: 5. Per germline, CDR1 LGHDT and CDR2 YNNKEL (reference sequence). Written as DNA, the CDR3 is TGTGCCAGCAGCCAACTAGCGGGAGTTTTGGCCAAAAACATTCAGTACTTC. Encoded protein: CASSQLAGVLAKNIQYF.

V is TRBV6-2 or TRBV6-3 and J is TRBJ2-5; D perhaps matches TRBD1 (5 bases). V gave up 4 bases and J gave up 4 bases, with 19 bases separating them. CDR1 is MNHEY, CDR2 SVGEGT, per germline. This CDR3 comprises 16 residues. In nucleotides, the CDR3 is TGTGCCAGCAGTTGGTTTTCTCAGGGTAATCGAGAGACCCAGTACTTC. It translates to CASSWFSQGNRETQYF.

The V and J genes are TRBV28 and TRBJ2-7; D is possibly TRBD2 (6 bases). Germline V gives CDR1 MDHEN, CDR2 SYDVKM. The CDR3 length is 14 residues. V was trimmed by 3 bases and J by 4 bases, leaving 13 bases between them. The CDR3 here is CASSFGGIPYEQYF. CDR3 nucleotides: TGTGCCAGCAGTTTTGGCGGGATCCCTTACGAGCAGTACTTC.

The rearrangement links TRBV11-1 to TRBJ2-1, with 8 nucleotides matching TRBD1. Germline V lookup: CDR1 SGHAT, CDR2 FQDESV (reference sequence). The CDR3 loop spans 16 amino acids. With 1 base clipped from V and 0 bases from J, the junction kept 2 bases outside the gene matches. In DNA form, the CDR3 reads TGTGCCAGCAGCTTAGGAACAGGGGGCTCCTACAATGAGCAGTTCTTC. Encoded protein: CASSLGTGGSYNEQFF.

The CDR3 spells CASSFGGGAANYGYTF. CDR3 bases: TGTGCCAGCAGCTTTGGTGGGGGGGCGGCAAACTATGGCTACACCTTC. The chain has TRBV5-6 and TRBJ1-2, with TRBD1 as a possible D gene (6 bases). The CDR3 covers 16 residues. The V and J ends lost 2 bases and 2 bases respectively, with 16 bases between them. Germline V CDR1 and CDR2: SGHDT, YYEEEE. The complete variable domain, with remaining parts taken from reference TRBV5-6 and TRBJ1-2, reads DAGVTQSPTHLIKTRGQQVTLRCSPKSGHDTVSWYQQALGQGPQFIFQYYEEEERQRGNFPDRFSGHQFPNYSSELNVNALLLGDSALYLCASSFGGGAANYGYTFGSGTRLTVV.

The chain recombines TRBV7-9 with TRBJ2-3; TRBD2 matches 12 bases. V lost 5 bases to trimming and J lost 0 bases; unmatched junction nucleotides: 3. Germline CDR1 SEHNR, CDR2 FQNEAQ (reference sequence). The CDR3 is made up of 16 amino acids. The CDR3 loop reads CASSPTSGGSTDTQYF. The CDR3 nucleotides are TGTGCCAGCAGCCCCACTAGCGGGGGGAGCACAGATACGCAGTATTTT. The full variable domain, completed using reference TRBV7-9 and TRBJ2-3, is DTGVSQNPRHKITKRGQNVTFRCDPISEHNRLYWYRQTLGQGPEFLTYFQNEAQLEKSRLLSDRFSAERPKGSFSTLEIQRTEQGDSAMYLCASSPTSGGSTDTQYFGPGTRLTVL.

In DNA form, the CDR3 reads TGTGCCAGCAGCCTCGGGACTAGTAGGACAGATACGCAGTATTTT. The encoded protein is CASSLGTSRTDTQYF. This sequence joins TRBV7-7 and TRBJ2-3, with 8 bases identical to TRBD2. This CDR3 is 15 amino acids long. Germline CDR1 reads SSHAT; CDR2 reads FNYEAQ (reference sequence). V shed 5 bases and J 3 bases; nucleotides not matched to a gene: 7.